This passage covers 17 T cell receptor beta chains from one sample sequenced in a study of blood T cell repertoires in COVID-19. Sequencing was performed with immunoSEQ multiplex PCR; in TCRdb, only in-frame clones are kept and a portion is missing. This table holds roughly 170,000 clones, 86% found once. Sequenced: peripheral blood. These receptors were collected from a man between 70 and 80 years old with active or convalescent COVID-19.

The CDR3 reads CAWARTSGSNEQFF. The CDR3 DNA follows: TGTGCCTGGGCAAGGACTAGCGGGAGCAATGAGCAGTTCTTC. The chain combines TRBV30 with TRBJ2-1, with TRBD2 matching over 13 bases. The CDR3 sequence is 14 residues long. V dropped 5 bases and J dropped 6; count of bases not matched to a gene: 4. The germline V gene has CDR1 GTSNPN and CDR2 SVGIG (reference sequence). The full variable domain, completed using reference TRBV30 and TRBJ2-1, is SQTIHQWPATLVQPVGSPLSLECTVEGTSNPNLYWYRQAAGRGLQLLFYSVGIGQISSEVPQNLSASRPQDRQFILSSKKLLLSDSGFYLCAWARTSGSNEQFFGPGTRLTVL.

This clone was detected once. The V and J genes are TRBV6-1 and TRBJ1-6, with D maybe TRBD1 (6 bases). Germline V gene lookup returns CDR1 MNHNS and CDR2 SASEGT. The V end lost 2 bases, the J end lost 6 bases, and 11 bases lay between the germline ends. The CDR3 covers 15 residues. CDR3 sequence: CASSERTDSNSPLHF. The CDR3 DNA is TGTGCCAGCAGTGAACGGACAGATAGTAATTCACCCCTCCACTTT.

In nucleotides, the CDR3 is TGTGCCAGCCGTATTTGGGGACAGGGTGGCCATGGCTACACCTTC. It codes for CASRIWGQGGHGYTF. The chain recombines TRBV28 with TRBJ1-2, with TRBD1 matching 9 bases. The junction had 13 bases not matched to a gene; V was cut back by 8 bases and J by 6 bases. The germline CDR1 and CDR2 sequences are MDHEN and SYDVKM. The CDR3 runs to 15 residues.

V gene TRBV5-1 combines with J gene TRBJ2-5, with 10 bases identical to TRBD1. The CDR3 covers 16 residues. V dropped 2 bases and J dropped 5; count of bases not matched to a gene: 9. Germline CDR1 reads SGHRS; CDR2 reads YFSETQ. This CDR3 is CASSFGDRGLSETQYF. The CDR3 bases are TGCGCCAGCAGCTTCGGAGACAGGGGGCTCTCTGAGACCCAGTACTTC. The full variable domain, in which reference TRBV5-1 and TRBJ2-5 provide the parts outside the CDR3, is KAGVTQTPRYLIKTRGQQVTLSCSPISGHRSVSWYQQTPGQGLQFLFEYFSETQRNKGNFPGRFSGRQFSNSRSEMNVSTLELGDSALYLCASSFGDRGLSETQYFGPGTRLLVL.

This chain uses TRBV7-8 with TRBJ2-1, with D perhaps matching TRBD2 (5 bases). This CDR3 has 14 amino acids. The ends were cut back, 2 bases at V and 4 bases at J, with 9 bases in the middle. Germline V lookup: CDR1 SGHVS, CDR2 FQNEAQ. For the CDR3, the DNA is TGTGCCAGCAGCTTATCGGCGGGTTACAATGAGCAGTTCTTC. Its translation: CASSLSAGYNEQFF.

The chain joins TRBV28 to TRBJ2-3; 9 bases are shared with TRBD1. The V gene's germline CDR1 is MDHEN and CDR2 SYDVKM. The V and J ends lost 3 bases and 3 bases, in that order; junction bases with no gene match: 7. The CDR3 has 16 amino acids. The CDR3 reads CASSLRGQGRTDTQYF. Here the CDR3 DNA reads TGTGCCAGCAGTTTGCGGGGACAGGGAAGGACAGATACGCAGTATTTT.

The rearrangement joins TRBV7-2 to TRBJ2-7; D remains ambiguous. Germline V gene sequence: CDR1 SGHTA, CDR2 FQGNSA. This CDR3 is 14 amino acids long. Trimming took 1 base from V and 2 from J, leaving 9 bases between them. As DNA, the CDR3 is TGTGCCAGCAGCTTAGGTCAGTCCCCCTACGAGCAGTACTTC. Protein product: CASSLGQSPYEQYF.

The chain employs TRBV27 and TRBJ1-3; a weak D match, TRBD1 (6 bases). Trimming shortened V by 8 bases and J by 2 bases, and 13 bases separated the two germline ends. The CDR3 is made up of 14 amino acids. In germline, CDR1 is MNHEY, CDR2 SMNVEV (reference sequence). The CDR3, as DNA: TGTGCCAGCCGAAGGGGGGGGCCTGGAAACACCATATATTTT. Encoded protein: CASRRGGPGNTIYF.

The rearrangement joins TRBV30 to TRBJ2-6; D gene uncertain. Trimming pared 2 bases from V and 0 bases from J, leaving 5 bases between. The CDR3 totals 14 residues. CDR1 is GTSNPN and CDR2 is SVGIG in the germline V gene (reference sequence). The CDR3 region is CAWSSLSGANVLTF. The CDR3 DNA reads TGTGCCTGGAGTTCACTCTCTGGGGCCAACGTCCTGACTTTC.

This chain uses TRBV11-2 with TRBJ1-6; 8 nucleotides agree with TRBD1. The CDR3 has 14 residues. J gave up 8 bases and V 6 bases, and 6 bases lay outside the gene matches. Germline V gene data show CDR1 as SGHAT and CDR2 as FQNNGV. CDR3 DNA sequence: TGTGCCAGCAGATTTACGGACAGGGATTCACCCCTCCACTTT. Amino acid sequence: CASRFTDRDSPLHF.

This clone was seen more than once but under ten times. This CDR3 is also generated by other DNA sequences in the sample. The CDR3 region is CSVVRGGTEAFF. The CDR3 DNA sequence: TGCAGCGTTGTACGGGGAGGCACTGAAGCTTTCTTT. The chain recombines TRBV29-1 with TRBJ1-1; no reliable D call. CDR3 length equals 12 residues. V gave up 4 bases and J gave up 4 bases, with 10 bases separating them. Germline-derived CDR1 and CDR2 are SQVTM and ANQGSEA.

The rearrangement uses TRBV7-9 and TRBJ2-1; TRBD1 aligns across 9 bases. J lost 10 bases, V lost 5 bases, and 9 bases had no gene match. From germline, CDR1 is SEHNR and CDR2 FQNEAQ (reference sequence). This CDR3 has 14 amino acids. The CDR3 DNA is TGTGCCAGCAGCAACCCGGGACAGGGTACCGAGCAGTTCTTC. As protein: CASSNPGQGTEQFF.

This clone showed up just once. The rearrangement joins TRBV4-3 to TRBJ1-5; 7 bases fit TRBD1. The germline gives CDR1 LGHNA, CDR2 YSLEER. V was clipped by 3 bases and J by 0 bases; unmatched bases: 5. The CDR3 loop spans 16 amino acids. CDR3 protein: CASSQEQGLSNQPQHF. The CDR3 DNA sequence: TGCGCCAGCAGCCAGGAACAGGGGCTTAGCAATCAGCCCCAGCATTTT.

This chain links TRBV7-2 with TRBJ1-1; TRBD1 matches 7 bases. The germline V gene encodes CDR1 SGHTA and CDR2 FQGNSA. The CDR3 sequence is 14 residues long. V lost 5 bases to trimming and J lost 14 bases; unmatched junction nucleotides: 17. The CDR3 nucleotides are TGTGCCAGCAGCGCCTCCCATACAGGGGTCAGTCGCTTCTTT. It encodes CASSASHTGVSRFF.

This clone has only one observation. The chain employs TRBV6-2 or TRBV6-3 and TRBJ1-5, with unresolved D. The ends were cut back, 5 bases at V and 4 bases at J, with 9 bases in the middle. CDR1 MNHEY and CDR2 SVGEGT come from the germline V gene. The CDR3 has 13 amino acids. This CDR3 reads CASSDLANQPQHF. The CDR3, as DNA: TGTGCCAGCAGTGATTTAGCAAATCAGCCCCAGCATTTT.

This clone was counted at least ten times. The chain employs TRBV28 and TRBJ1-2, with 7 bases fitting TRBD1. V was clipped by 7 bases and J by 2 bases; unmatched bases: 10. CDR1 is MDHEN, CDR2 SYDVKM, per germline. The CDR3 contains 15 residues. Written as DNA, the CDR3 is TGTGCCAGCATGACGGGACAGTCGAGGAACTATGGCTACACCTTC. Translation gives CASMTGQSRNYGYTF.

The rearrangement links TRBV7-6 to TRBJ2-5; 9 bases are shared with TRBD2. The CDR3 consists of 16 residues. With 2 bases clipped from V and 0 bases from J, the junction kept 4 bases outside the gene matches. In germline, CDR1 is SGHVS, CDR2 FNYEAQ. CDR3 nucleotides: TGTGCCAGCAGCTTAAAGGCTAGCGGGGACCAAGAGACCCAGTACTTC. It encodes CASSLKASGDQETQYF.